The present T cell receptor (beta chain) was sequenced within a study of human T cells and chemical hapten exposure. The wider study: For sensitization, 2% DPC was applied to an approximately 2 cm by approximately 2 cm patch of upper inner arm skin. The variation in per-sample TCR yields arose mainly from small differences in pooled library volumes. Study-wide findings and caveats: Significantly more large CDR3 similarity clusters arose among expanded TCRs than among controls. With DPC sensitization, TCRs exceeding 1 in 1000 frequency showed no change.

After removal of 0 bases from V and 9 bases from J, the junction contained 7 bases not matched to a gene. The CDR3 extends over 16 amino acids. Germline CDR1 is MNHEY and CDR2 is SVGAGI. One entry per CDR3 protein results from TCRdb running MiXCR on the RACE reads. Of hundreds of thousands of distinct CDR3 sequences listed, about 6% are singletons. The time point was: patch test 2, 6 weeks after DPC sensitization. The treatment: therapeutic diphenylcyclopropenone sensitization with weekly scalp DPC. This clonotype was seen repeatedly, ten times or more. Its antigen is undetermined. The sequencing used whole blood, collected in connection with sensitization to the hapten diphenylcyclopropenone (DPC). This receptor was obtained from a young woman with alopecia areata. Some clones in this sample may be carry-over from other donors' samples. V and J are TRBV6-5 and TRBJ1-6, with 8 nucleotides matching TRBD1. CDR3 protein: CASSYSPRQGTSPLHF. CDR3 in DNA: TGTGCCAGCAGTTACTCGCCCAGACAGGGGACTTCACCCCTCCACTTT.